In this sample, the clone carrying this T cell receptor beta chain turned up many times. Its antigen is unknown. These data come from a study of T cells after yellow fever vaccination. General study findings and limits: The appearance of a small share of clonotypes in both CD4 and CD8 compartments was observed.

TCRdb called the 5' RACE reads again in MiXCR, with one record for every CDR3 protein. The repertoire holds hundreds of thousands of distinct CDR3 sequences, roughly 4.3% seen once, with roughly 25% in the top ten. Trimming cost V 1 base and J 2 bases; bases outside gene matches: 3. The length of the CDR3 is 16 residues. From germline, CDR1 is MGHRA and CDR2 YSYEKL. This TCR was recovered from a man aged 18 to 30 who received the YFV17D yellow fever vaccine. The rearrangement links TRBV4-1 to TRBJ2-3; 10 bases map to TRBD2. Sequenced here: PBMCs, sampled 5 days after the yellow fever booster vaccination. CDR3 bases: TGCGCCAGCAGCCAAGGAGGACTAGCGGTCACAGATACGCAGTATTTT. Encoded protein: CASSQGGLAVTDTQYF.